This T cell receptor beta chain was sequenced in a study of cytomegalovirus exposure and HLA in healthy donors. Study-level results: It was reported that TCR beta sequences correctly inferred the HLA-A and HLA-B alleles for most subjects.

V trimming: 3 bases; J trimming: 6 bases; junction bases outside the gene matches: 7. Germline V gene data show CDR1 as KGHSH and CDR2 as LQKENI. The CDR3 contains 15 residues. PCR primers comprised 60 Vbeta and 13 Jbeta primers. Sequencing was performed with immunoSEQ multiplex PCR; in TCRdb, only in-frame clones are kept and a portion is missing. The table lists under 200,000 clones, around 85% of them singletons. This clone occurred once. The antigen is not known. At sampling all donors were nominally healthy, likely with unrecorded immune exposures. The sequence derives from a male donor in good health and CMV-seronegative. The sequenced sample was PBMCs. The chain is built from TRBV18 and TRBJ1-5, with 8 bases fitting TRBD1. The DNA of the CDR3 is TGTGCCAGCTCACCGCCTCAGGGGGCCGGTCAGCCCCAGCATTTT. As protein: CASSPPQGAGQPQHF.